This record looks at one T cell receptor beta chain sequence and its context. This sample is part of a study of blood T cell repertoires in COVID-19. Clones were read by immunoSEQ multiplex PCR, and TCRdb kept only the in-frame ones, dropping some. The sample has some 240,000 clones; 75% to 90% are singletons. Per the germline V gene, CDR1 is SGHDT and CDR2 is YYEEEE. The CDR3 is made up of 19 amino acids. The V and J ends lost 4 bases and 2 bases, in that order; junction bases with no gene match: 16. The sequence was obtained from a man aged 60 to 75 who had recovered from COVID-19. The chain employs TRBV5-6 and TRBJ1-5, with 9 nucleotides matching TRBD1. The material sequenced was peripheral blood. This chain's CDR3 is CASSEMIGTGFRGNQPQHF. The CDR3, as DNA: TGTGCCAGCAGCGAAATGATAGGGACAGGGTTTCGGGGCAATCAGCCCCAGCATTTT.